These 19 T cell receptor beta chains were sequenced from one sample in a study of T cell responses to AZD1222 COVID-19 vaccine. The data were produced by immunoSEQ multiplex PCR, yet TCRdb's version contains in-frame clones alone and is incomplete. The data hold approximately 88,000 clones, with just over 90% observed a single time. The sample consisted of peripheral blood, taken on day 0 of AZD1222 vaccination. These receptors came from an adult in good health.

This rearrangement joins TRBV10-3 to TRBJ2-1; TRBD2 agrees at 12 bases. With V trimmed by 6 bases and J by 12 bases, 12 bases remained unmatched. The V gene's germline CDR1 is ENHRY and CDR2 SYGVKD. CDR3 length equals 15 residues. The CDR3 nucleotides read TGTGCCATCAGACCCGGGACTAGCGGGTCCCAGGGGCAGTTCTTC. Protein: CAIRPGTSGSQGQFF.

The count of this clone is one. The V call is TRBV19, the J call TRBJ1-5; 8 nucleotides line up with TRBD1. J lost 8 bases, V lost 1 base, and 7 bases had no gene match. CDR3 length equals 15 residues. From germline, CDR1 is LNHDA and CDR2 SQIVND (reference sequence). CDR3 in amino acids: CASSIGQGIGEPQHF. CDR3 nucleotides: TGTGCCAGTAGTATAGGACAGGGGATCGGTGAGCCCCAGCATTTT.

The chain joins TRBV5-1 to TRBJ1-1, with D maybe TRBD1 (5 bases). Germline V gives CDR1 SGHRS, CDR2 YFSETQ. The CDR3 sequence is 14 residues long. V was shortened by 0 bases and J by 1 base, with 7 bases between the two germline ends. The CDR3, as DNA: TGCGCCAGCAGCTTGGGACAGCCGAACACTGAAGCTTTCTTT. It is translated as CASSLGQPNTEAFF.

The chain recombines TRBV7-2 with TRBJ2-7; D possibly matches TRBD1 or TRBD2 (5 bases each). This CDR3 is 14 amino acids long. The V and J ends lost 3 bases and 5 bases respectively, with 14 bases between them. The germline CDR1 and CDR2 sequences are SGHTA and FQGNSA. The CDR3 sequence: CASSFTWGSDEQYF. The CDR3 DNA reads as TGTGCCAGCAGCTTTACATGGGGGTCCGACGAGCAGTACTTC.

V and J are TRBV4-3 and TRBJ1-1; 7 positions agree with TRBD1. Trimming took 6 bases from V and 0 from J; bases not matched to a gene: 4. This CDR3 has 14 residues. Per the germline V gene, CDR1 is LGHNA and CDR2 is YSLEER. The CDR3 DNA reads TGCGCCAGCAGGGCGGGACAGCTGAACACTGAAGCTTTCTTT. This sequence encodes CASRAGQLNTEAFF.

The gene calls are TRBV5-1 and TRBJ2-3; no clear D. The CDR3 is 14 residues long. V lost 1 base, J lost 3 bases, and 9 bases lay in between. In germline, CDR1 is SGHRS, CDR2 YFSETQ. CDR3 DNA: TGCGCCAGCAGCTTGTTGCCTGGGACAGATACGCAGTATTTT. Translated, it gives CASSLLPGTDTQYF.

A few counts support this clone. The CDR3 loop reads CASSIRQGWTEAFF. The DNA for the CDR3 is TGTGCCAGCAGTATAAGACAGGGTTGGACTGAAGCTTTCTTT. The chain has TRBV28 and TRBJ1-1, with 7 bases that match TRBD1. Germline V lookup: CDR1 MDHEN, CDR2 SYDVKM. The CDR3 is made up of 14 amino acids. Germline trimming cut 5 bases from V and 5 bases from J; bases unmatched to any gene: 8.

This chain joins TRBV9 and TRBJ2-3, with 7 bases that match TRBD2. J was trimmed by 9 bases and V by 0 bases; bases with no gene match: 7. CDR1 is SGDLS and CDR2 is YYNGEE in the germline V gene. CDR3 length equals 14 residues. CDR3 in DNA: TGTGCCAGCAGCGTAGGGCGGGAGCGGCTGACGCAGTATTTT. It is translated as CASSVGRERLTQYF.

J is TRBJ2-3 and V is TRBV6-2 or TRBV6-3, with no clear D. Trimming removed 0 bases at V and 0 bases at J, with 10 bases between. The CDR3 is made up of 16 amino acids. Germline values: CDR1 MNHEY, CDR2 SVGEGT. The CDR3 nucleotides read TGTGCCAGCAGTTACTCAGGAGTCTCTAGCACAGATACGCAGTATTTT. It translates to CASSYSGVSSTDTQYF.

The chain carries TRBV20-1 and TRBJ1-1, with no clear D. The CDR3 consists of 11 residues. V dropped 3 bases and J dropped 11 bases, with 13 bases sitting between them. Germline values: CDR1 DFQATT, CDR2 SNEGSKA (reference sequence). CDR3 sequence: CSASSNIWAFF. The CDR3 nucleotides are TGCAGTGCTAGTTCGAATATTTGGGCTTTCTTT.

This chain connects TRBV7-9 to TRBJ2-1; TRBD2 matches 8 bases. The CDR3 loop spans 15 amino acids. Trimming at V came to 5 bases and at J to 0 bases, leaving 3 bases not matched to a gene. CDR1 SEHNR and CDR2 FQNEAQ come from the germline V gene (reference sequence). CDR3 protein: CASSRSGNSYNEQFF. The CDR3 coding sequence is TGTGCCAGCAGCCGTAGCGGGAACTCCTACAATGAGCAGTTCTTC. Supplemented by reference TRBV7-9 and TRBJ2-1, the full variable domain reads DTGVSQNPRHKITKRGQNVTFRCDPISEHNRLYWYRQTLGQGPEFLTYFQNEAQLEKSRLLSDRFSAERPKGSFSTLEIQRTEQGDSAMYLCASSRSGNSYNEQFFGPGTRLTVL.

This clone has only one observation. V and J are TRBV19 and TRBJ1-1, with 10 positions matching TRBD1. The CDR3 extends over 14 amino acids. Germline V gene lookup returns CDR1 LNHDA and CDR2 SQIVND (reference sequence). V trimming: 6 bases; J trimming: 5 bases; junction bases outside the gene matches: 6. CDR3 loop: CASRPRDRGTEAFF. The CDR3 DNA reads TGTGCCAGTAGGCCAAGGGACAGGGGAACTGAAGCTTTCTTT. Complete variable domain (other parts from reference TRBV19 and TRBJ1-1): DGGITQSPKYLFRKEGQNVTLSCEQNLNHDAMYWYRQDPGQGLRLIYYSQIVNDFQKGDIAEGYSVSREKKESFPLTVTSAQKNPTAFYLCASRPRDRGTEAFFGQGTRLTVV.

The rearrangement joins TRBV28 to TRBJ1-2, with 11 bases lining up with TRBD1. J lost 6 bases, V lost 5 bases, and 11 bases had no gene match. This CDR3 is built from 16 residues. Germline CDR1 is MDHEN and CDR2 is SYDVKM. This CDR3 is CASSPPGTGGGNGYTF. CDR3 bases: TGTGCCAGCAGTCCGCCAGGGACAGGGGGAGGAAATGGCTACACCTTC.

In its sample, this clone was seen once. The chain couples TRBV19 to TRBJ1-3; tentative D call: TRBD1 (6 bases). V lost 2 bases and J 4 bases, leaving 15 bases between the germline ends. CDR1 is LNHDA, CDR2 SQIVND, per germline (reference sequence). This CDR3 spans 16 amino acids. The CDR3 DNA follows: TGTGCCAGTAGTATACGAGGACAGACGGGCGGAAACACCATATATTTT. This codes for CASSIRGQTGGNTIYF.

The V gene is TRBV12-3 or TRBV12-4, the J gene TRBJ1-1; 7 bases line up with TRBD1. V lost 4 bases, J lost 5 bases, and 4 bases stayed unmatched. The CDR3 has 13 residues. CDR3: CASSWFRGTEAFF. For the CDR3, the DNA is TGTGCCAGCAGTTGGTTCAGGGGGACTGAAGCTTTCTTT.

The chain couples TRBV9 to TRBJ2-5; 7 nucleotides align to TRBD2. V trimming: 3 bases; J trimming: 3 bases; junction bases outside the gene matches: 8. The CDR3 consists of 15 residues. Germline values: CDR1 SGDLS, CDR2 YYNGEE. The CDR3 reads CASSAGLQKKETQYF. CDR3 nucleotide sequence: TGTGCCAGCAGCGCGGGACTACAGAAAAAAGAGACCCAGTACTTC.

The CDR3 loop reads CASSRGRLAGWADEQFF. The DNA of the CDR3 is TGTGCCAGTAGTAGGGGGCGACTAGCGGGATGGGCGGATGAGCAGTTCTTC. The chain carries TRBV19 and TRBJ2-1, with 11 bases matching TRBD2. Germline loops: CDR1 LNHDA, CDR2 SQIVND (reference sequence). The CDR3 sequence is 17 residues long. Trimming at V came to 4 bases and at J to 8 bases, leaving 13 bases not matched to a gene. The entire variable domain, with the rest obtained from reference TRBV19 and TRBJ2-1, is as follows: DGGITQSPKYLFRKEGQNVTLSCEQNLNHDAMYWYRQDPGQGLRLIYYSQIVNDFQKGDIAEGYSVSREKKESFPLTVTSAQKNPTAFYLCASSRGRLAGWADEQFFGPGTRLTVL.

The chain is built from TRBV2 and TRBJ2-1; 12 nucleotides match TRBD2. The length of the CDR3 is 18 residues. CDR1 is SNHLY, CDR2 FYNNEI, per germline. V lost 6 bases, J lost 0 bases, and 9 bases stayed unmatched. In DNA, the CDR3 is TGTGCCAGCAGCGGGACTAGCGGGTCCAGTTACTCCTACAATGAGCAGTTCTTC. It codes for CASSGTSGSSYSYNEQFF.

The genes are TRBV5-6 and TRBJ2-7; D is perhaps TRBD2 (6 bases). Trimming stripped 0 bases from V and 1 base from J, with 8 bases between. The CDR3 length is 14 residues. In germline, CDR1 is SGHDT, CDR2 YYEEEE. The CDR3 here is CASSLGAGSYEQYF. The DNA of the CDR3 is TGTGCCAGCAGCTTGGGGGCGGGATCCTACGAGCAGTACTTC.